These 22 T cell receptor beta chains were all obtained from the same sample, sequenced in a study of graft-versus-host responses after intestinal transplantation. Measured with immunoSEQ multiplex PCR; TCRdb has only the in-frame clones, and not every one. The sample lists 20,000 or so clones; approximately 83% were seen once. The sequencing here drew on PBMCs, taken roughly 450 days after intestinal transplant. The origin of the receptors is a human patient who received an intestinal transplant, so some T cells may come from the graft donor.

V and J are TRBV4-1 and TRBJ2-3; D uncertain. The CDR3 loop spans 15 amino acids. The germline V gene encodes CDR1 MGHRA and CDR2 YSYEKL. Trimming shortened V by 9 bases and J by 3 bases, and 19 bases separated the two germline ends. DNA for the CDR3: TGCGCCAGTACAGAGGTCATTTCGCATACAGATACGCAGTATTTT. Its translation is CASTEVISHTDTQYF.

The CDR3 spells CASSPMGQGASPTEAFF. CDR3 DNA: TGTGCCAGCTCACCTATGGGACAGGGGGCATCCCCCACTGAAGCTTTCTTT. The chain couples TRBV18 to TRBJ1-1; 12 bases align to TRBD1. Germline lookup yields CDR1 KGHSH and CDR2 LQKENI. J gave up 4 bases and V 3 bases, and 9 bases lay outside the gene matches. This CDR3 is 17 amino acids long.

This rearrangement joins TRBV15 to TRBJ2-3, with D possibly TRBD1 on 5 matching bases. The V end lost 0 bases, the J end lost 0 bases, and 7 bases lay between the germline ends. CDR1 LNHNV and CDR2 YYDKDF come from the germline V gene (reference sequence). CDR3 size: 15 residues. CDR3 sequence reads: CATSRDQGSTDTQYF. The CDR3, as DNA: TGTGCCACCAGCAGAGATCAGGGAAGCACAGATACGCAGTATTTT.

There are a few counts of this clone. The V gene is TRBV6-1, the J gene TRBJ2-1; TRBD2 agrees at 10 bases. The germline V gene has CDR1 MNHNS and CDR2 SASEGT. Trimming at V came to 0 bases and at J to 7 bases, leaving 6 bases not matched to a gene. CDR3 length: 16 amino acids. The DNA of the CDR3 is TGTGCCAGCAGTGAAGCGGGGCTAGCGGGAGCTAATGAGCAGTTCTTC. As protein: CASSEAGLAGANEQFF.

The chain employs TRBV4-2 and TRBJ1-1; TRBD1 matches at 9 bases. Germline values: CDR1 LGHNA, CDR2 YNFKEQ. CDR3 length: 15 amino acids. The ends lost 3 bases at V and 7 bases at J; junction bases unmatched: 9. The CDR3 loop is CASSHSIQGADEAFF. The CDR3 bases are TGTGCCAGCAGCCACTCAATACAGGGGGCAGATGAAGCTTTCTTT.

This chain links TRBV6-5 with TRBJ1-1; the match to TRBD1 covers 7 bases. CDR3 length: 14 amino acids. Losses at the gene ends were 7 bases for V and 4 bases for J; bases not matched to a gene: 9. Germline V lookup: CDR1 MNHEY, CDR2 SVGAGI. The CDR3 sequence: CASNPTAGGTEAFF. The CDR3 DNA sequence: TGTGCCAGCAACCCAACGGCAGGGGGCACTGAAGCTTTCTTT.

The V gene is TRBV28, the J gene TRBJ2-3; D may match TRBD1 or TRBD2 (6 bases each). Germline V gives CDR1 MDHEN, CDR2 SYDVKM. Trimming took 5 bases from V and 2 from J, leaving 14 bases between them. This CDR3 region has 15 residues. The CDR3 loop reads CASSKRGEATDTQYF. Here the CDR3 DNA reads TGTGCCAGCAGTAAGAGGGGGGAAGCCACAGATACGCAGTATTTT.

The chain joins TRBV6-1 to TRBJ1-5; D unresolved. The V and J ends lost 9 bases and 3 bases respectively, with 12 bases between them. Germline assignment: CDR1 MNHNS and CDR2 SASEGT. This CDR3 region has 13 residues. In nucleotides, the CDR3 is TGTGCCAGATGCCGTGATACCAATCAGCCCCAGCATTTT. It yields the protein CARCRDTNQPQHF.

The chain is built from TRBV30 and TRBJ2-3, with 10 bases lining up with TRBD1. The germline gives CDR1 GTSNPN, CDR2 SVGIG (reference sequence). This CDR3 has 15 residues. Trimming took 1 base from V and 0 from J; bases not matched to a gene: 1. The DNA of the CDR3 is TGTGCCTGGAGTGGGGGACAGGGGAGCACAGATACGCAGTATTTT. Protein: CAWSGGQGSTDTQYF.

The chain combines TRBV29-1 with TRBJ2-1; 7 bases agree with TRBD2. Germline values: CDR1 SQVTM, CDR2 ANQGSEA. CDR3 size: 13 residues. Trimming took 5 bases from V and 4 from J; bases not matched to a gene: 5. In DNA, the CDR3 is TGCAGCGTTCCCCGGGACTATTACAATGAGCAGTTCTTC. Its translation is CSVPRDYYNEQFF.

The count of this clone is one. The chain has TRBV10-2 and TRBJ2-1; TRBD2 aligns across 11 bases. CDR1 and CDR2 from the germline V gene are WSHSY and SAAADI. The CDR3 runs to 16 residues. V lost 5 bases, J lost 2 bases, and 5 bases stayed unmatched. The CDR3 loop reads CASSTGTSGAYNEQFF. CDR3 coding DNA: TGCGCCAGCAGTACGGGGACTAGCGGCGCCTACAATGAGCAGTTCTTC.

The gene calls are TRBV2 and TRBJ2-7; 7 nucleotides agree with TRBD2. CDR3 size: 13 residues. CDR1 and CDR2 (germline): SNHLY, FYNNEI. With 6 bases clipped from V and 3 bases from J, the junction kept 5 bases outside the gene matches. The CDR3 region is CASSGTGGYEQYF. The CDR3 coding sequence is TGTGCCAGCAGCGGCACGGGGGGCTACGAGCAGTACTTC.

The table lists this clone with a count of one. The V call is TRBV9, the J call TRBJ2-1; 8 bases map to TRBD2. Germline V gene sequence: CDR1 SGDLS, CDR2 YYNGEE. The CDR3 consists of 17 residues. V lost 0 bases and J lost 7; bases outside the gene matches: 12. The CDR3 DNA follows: TGTGCCAGCAGCGTAGCTACGGCGGGGGGCAAAAAAAATGAGCAGTTCTTC. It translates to CASSVATAGGKKNEQFF.

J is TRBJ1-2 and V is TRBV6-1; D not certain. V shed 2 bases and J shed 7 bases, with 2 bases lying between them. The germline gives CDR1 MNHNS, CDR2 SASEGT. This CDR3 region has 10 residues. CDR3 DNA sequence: TGTGCCAGCAGTGAAACTGGCTACACCTTC. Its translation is CASSETGYTF.

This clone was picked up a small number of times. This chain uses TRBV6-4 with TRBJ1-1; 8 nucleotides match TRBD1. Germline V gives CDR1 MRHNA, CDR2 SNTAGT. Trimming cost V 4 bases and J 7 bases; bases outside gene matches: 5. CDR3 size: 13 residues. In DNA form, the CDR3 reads TGTGCCAGCAGTGTCACACAGGGGGATGAAGCTTTCTTT. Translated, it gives CASSVTQGDEAFF.

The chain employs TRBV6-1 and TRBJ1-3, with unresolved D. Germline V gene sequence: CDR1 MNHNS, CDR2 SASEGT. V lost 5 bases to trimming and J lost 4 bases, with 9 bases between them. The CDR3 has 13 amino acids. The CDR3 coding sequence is TGTGCCAGCAGTTCTGGGGTCGGAAACACCATATATTTT. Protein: CASSSGVGNTIYF.

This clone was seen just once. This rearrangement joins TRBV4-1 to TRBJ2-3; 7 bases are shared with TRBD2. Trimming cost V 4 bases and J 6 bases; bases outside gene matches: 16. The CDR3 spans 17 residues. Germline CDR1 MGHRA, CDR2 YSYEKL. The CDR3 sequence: CASSPALLMGGYDTQYF. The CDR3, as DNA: TGCGCCAGCAGCCCTGCCCTGCTGATGGGAGGGTACGATACGCAGTATTTT.

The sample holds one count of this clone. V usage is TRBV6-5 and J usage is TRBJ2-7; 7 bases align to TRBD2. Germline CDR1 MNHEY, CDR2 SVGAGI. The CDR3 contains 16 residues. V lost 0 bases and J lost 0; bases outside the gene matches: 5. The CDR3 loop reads CASSYSASGASYEQYF. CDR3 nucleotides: TGTGCCAGCAGTTACTCGGCTAGCGGAGCCTCCTACGAGCAGTACTTC.

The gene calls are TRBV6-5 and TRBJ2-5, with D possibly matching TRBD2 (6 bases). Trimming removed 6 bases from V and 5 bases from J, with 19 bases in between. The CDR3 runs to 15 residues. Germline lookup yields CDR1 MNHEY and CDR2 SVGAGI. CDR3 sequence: CASSHGLGGSETQYF. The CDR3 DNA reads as TGTGCCAGCAGCCACGGACTCGGGGGTAGTGAGACCCAGTACTTC.

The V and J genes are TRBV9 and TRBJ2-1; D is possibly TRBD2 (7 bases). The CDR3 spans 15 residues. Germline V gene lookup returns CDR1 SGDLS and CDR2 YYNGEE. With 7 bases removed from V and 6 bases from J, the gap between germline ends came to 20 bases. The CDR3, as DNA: TGTGCCAGCCAACTGGGGGGGCGCAATGGCAATGAGCAGTTCTTC. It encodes CASQLGGRNGNEQFF.

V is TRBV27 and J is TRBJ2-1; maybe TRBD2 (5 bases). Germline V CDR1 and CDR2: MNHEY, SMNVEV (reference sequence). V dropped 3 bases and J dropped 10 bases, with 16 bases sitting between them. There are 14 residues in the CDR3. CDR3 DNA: TGTGCCAGCAGTTTTTCTCTAGCTTTCGGGGAGCAGTTCTTC. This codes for CASSFSLAFGEQFF.

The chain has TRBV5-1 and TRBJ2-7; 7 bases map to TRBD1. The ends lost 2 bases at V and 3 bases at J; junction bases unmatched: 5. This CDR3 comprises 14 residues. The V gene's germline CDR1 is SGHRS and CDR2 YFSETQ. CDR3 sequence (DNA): TGCGCCAGCAGCTTCGGGACAGCAAACTACGAGCAGTACTTC. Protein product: CASSFGTANYEQYF. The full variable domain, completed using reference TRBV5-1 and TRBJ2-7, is KAGVTQTPRYLIKTRGQQVTLSCSPISGHRSVSWYQQTPGQGLQFLFEYFSETQRNKGNFPGRFSGRQFSNSRSEMNVSTLELGDSALYLCASSFGTANYEQYFGPGTRLTVT.